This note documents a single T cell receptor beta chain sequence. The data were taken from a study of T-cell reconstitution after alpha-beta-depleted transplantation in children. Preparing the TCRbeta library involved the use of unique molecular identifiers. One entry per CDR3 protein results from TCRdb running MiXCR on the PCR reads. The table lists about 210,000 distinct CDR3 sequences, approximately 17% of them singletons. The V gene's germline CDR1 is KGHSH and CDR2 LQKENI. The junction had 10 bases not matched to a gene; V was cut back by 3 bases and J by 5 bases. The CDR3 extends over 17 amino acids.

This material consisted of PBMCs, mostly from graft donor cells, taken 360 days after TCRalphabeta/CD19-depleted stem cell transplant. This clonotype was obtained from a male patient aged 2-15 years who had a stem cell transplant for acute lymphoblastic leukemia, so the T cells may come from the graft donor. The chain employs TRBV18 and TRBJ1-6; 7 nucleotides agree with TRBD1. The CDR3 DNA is TGTGCCAGCTCACCGATAACCGACAGGGTGGATAATTCACCCCTCCACTTT. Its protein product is CASSPITDRVDNSPLHF.